These 14 T cell receptor beta chains originate from one sample sequenced in a study of blood T cells in healthy people across ages. The use of a sample-barcoded 5' primer and a J-beta primer mix characterized a second PCR of roughly 6 to 11 cycles. Each CDR3 protein is one row after TCRdb ran MiXCR on the 5' RACE reads. The sample holds approximately 830,000 distinct CDR3 sequences, 55% to 65% seen once. Sequencing was carried out using blood. These receptors all come from a man aged 25-45 years in good health.

J is TRBJ2-7 and V is TRBV2; D remains ambiguous. Germline assignment: CDR1 SNHLY and CDR2 FYNNEI. This CDR3 is built from 13 residues. The V end was cut by 8 bases, the J end by 5 bases, with 16 bases between. The CDR3 here is CASRSPYEDEQYF. The CDR3 DNA follows: TGTGCCAGCCGAAGCCCCTATGAGGACGAGCAGTACTTC.

The chain uses TRBV29-1 and TRBJ2-3; D is unresolved. From germline, CDR1 is SQVTM and CDR2 ANQGSEA. V was clipped by 5 bases and J by 3 bases, with 12 bases between them. This CDR3 comprises 13 residues. The CDR3 nucleotides read TGCAGCGTTCATCCACTTGGGACAGATACGCAGTATTTT. Its protein is CSVHPLGTDTQYF.

This chain connects TRBV4-2 to TRBJ2-7; TRBD2 aligns across 7 bases. Germline V gene lookup returns CDR1 LGHNA and CDR2 YNFKEQ. The CDR3 covers 16 residues. V lost 5 bases, J lost 4 bases, and 14 bases stayed unmatched. CDR3 residues: CASSFGGESPAYEQYF. Written as DNA, the CDR3 is TGTGCCAGCAGCTTTGGGGGGGAGAGTCCCGCGTACGAGCAGTACTTC.

V usage is TRBV27 and J usage is TRBJ1-4; a possible D gene is TRBD1 (6 bases). There are 14 residues in the CDR3. Trimming stripped 8 bases from V and 7 bases from J, with 17 bases between. Germline values: CDR1 MNHEY, CDR2 SMNVEV (reference sequence). CDR3 bases: TGTGCCAGCTGTAAAGGGGGGATGTGTGAAAAACTGTTTTTT. Amino acids: CASCKGGMCEKLFF.

This rearrangement joins TRBV20-1 to TRBJ2-2; 8 positions agree with TRBD1. This CDR3 spans 15 amino acids. V lost 2 bases to trimming and J lost 1 base; unmatched junction nucleotides: 3. CDR1 is DFQATT, CDR2 SNEGSKA, per germline (reference sequence). The CDR3 region is CSARSGTGNTGELFF. For the CDR3, the DNA is TGCAGTGCTAGATCCGGGACAGGGAACACCGGGGAGCTGTTTTTT.

This rearrangement joins TRBV5-1 to TRBJ1-1, with D tentatively TRBD1 (5 bases). V was trimmed by 0 bases and J by 1 base, leaving 13 bases between them. This CDR3 contains 16 residues. Germline V CDR1 and CDR2: SGHRS, YFSETQ. In nucleotides, the CDR3 is TGCGCCAGCAGCTTGGCCTCTAACAGGCAGAACACTGAAGCTTTCTTT. Translating it yields CASSLASNRQNTEAFF.

This chain links TRBV7-8 with TRBJ1-1, with 8 bases identical to TRBD1. Germline V gives CDR1 SGHVS, CDR2 FQNEAQ. This CDR3 contains 15 residues. V trimming: 5 bases; J trimming: 5 bases; junction bases outside the gene matches: 10. As DNA, the CDR3 is TGTGCCAGCAGCCGGGGGTGGCAGGGGGCAACTGAAGCTTTCTTT. Translated: CASSRGWQGATEAFF.

This clonotype has just a few counts. The chain is built from TRBV29-1 and TRBJ2-4; D remains ambiguous. Germline CDR1 and CDR2: SQVTM and ANQGSEA. V was pared by 2 bases and J by 5 bases, with 4 bases between. The CDR3 consists of 11 residues. The CDR3: CSVERQNIQYF. CDR3 coding DNA: TGCAGCGTTGAAAGGCAAAACATTCAGTACTTC.

The CDR3 protein is CSVGRTGGIYNEQYF. In DNA, the CDR3 is TGCAGCGTCGGGCGGACAGGGGGAATCTACAATGAGCAGTACTTC. This chain uses TRBV29-1 with TRBJ2-1, with 10 bases aligning to TRBD1. The J call may not be correct, given that the DNA end is closer to TRBJ2-7. Germline V gene data show CDR1 as SQVTM and CDR2 as ANQGSEA. CDR3 length: 15 amino acids.

The rearrangement links TRBV5-1 to TRBJ2-7; 7 bases are a match to TRBD1. Germline V gene data show CDR1 as SGHRS and CDR2 as YFSETQ. This CDR3 comprises 14 residues. With V trimmed by 4 bases and J by 7 bases, 11 bases remained unmatched. CDR3 residues: CASSTDRVRGEQYF. The CDR3 nucleotides read TGCGCCAGCAGCACTGACAGGGTTAGGGGGGAGCAGTACTTC.

This sequence joins TRBV12-3 or TRBV12-4 and TRBJ1-5; no definite D call. V lost 5 bases and J lost 2, with 10 bases in between. The CDR3 is 14 residues long. The CDR3 sequence is CASSLRVGNQPQHF. For the CDR3, the DNA is TGTGCCAGCAGTCTACGGGTCGGCAATCAGCCCCAGCATTTT.

The V call is TRBV6-6, the J call TRBJ2-7; TRBD1 matches at 8 bases. Germline V gene data show CDR1 as MNHNY and CDR2 as SVGAGI (reference sequence). This CDR3 is built from 15 residues. V shed 5 bases and J 1 base; nucleotides not matched to a gene: 7. The CDR3 spells CASSKQGELSYEQYF. Here the CDR3 DNA reads TGTGCCAGCAGTAAACAGGGGGAACTATCCTACGAGCAGTACTTC.

This sequence joins TRBV4-3 and TRBJ2-5, with D perhaps TRBD1 or TRBD2 (6 bases each). With the DNA end fitting TRBJ2-7 better, the J assignment may be wrong. Germline CDR1 LGHNA, CDR2 YSLEER. CDR3 length: 15 amino acids. The CDR3 reads CASSQGAGHLSEQYF. DNA for the CDR3: TGCGCCAGCAGCCAAGGGGCGGGACACCTTTCCGAGCAGTACTTC.

This rearrangement joins TRBV14 to TRBJ2-3; perhaps TRBD2 as D (5 bases). The CDR3 loop spans 15 amino acids. Looked up from germline, CDR1 is SGHDN and CDR2 is FVKESK. The ends were cut back, 2 bases at V and 0 bases at J, with 9 bases in the middle. CDR3 region: CASSQKRTSTDTQYF. The CDR3 DNA reads as TGTGCCAGCAGCCAAAAACGGACTAGCACAGATACGCAGTATTTT.